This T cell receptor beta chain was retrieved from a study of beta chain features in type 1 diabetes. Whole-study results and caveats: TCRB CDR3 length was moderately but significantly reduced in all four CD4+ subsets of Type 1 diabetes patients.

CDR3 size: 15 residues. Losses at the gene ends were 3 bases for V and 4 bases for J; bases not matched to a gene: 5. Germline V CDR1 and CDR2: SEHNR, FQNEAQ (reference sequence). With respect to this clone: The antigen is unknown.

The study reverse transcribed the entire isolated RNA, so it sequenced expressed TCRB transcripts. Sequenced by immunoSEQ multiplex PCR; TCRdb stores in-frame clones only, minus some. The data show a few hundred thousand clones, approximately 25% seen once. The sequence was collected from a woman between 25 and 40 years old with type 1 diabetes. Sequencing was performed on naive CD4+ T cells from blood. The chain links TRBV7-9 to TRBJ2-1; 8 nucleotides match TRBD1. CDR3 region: CASSLTGVTYNEQFF. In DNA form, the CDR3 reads TGTGCCAGCAGCTTGACAGGGGTTACTTACAATGAGCAGTTCTTC. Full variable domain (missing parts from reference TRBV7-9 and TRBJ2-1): DTGVSQNPRHKITKRGQNVTFRCDPISEHNRLYWYRQTLGQGPEFLTYFQNEAQLEKSRLLSDRFSAERPKGSFSTLEIQRTEQGDSAMYLCASSLTGVTYNEQFFGPGTRLTVL.